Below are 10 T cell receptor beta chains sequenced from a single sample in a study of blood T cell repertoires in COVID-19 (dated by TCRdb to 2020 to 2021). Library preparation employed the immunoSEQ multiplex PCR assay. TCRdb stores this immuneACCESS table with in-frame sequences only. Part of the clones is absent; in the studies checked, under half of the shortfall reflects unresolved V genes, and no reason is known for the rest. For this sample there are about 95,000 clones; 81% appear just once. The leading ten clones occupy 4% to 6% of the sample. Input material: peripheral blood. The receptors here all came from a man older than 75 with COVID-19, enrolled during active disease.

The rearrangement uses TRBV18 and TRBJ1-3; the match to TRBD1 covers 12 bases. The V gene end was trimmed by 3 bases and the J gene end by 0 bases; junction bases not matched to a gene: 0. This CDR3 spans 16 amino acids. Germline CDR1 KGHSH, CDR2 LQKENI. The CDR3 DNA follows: TGTGCCAGCTCACCGGGACAGGGGGCCTCTGGAAACACCATATATTTT. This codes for CASSPGQGASGNTIYF. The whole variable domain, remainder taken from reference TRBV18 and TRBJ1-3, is NAGVMQNPRHLVRRRGQEARLRCSPMKGHSHVYWYRQLPEEGLKFMVYLQKENIIDESGMPKERFSAEFPKEGPSILRIQQVVRGDSAAYFCASSPGQGASGNTIYFGEGSWLTVV.

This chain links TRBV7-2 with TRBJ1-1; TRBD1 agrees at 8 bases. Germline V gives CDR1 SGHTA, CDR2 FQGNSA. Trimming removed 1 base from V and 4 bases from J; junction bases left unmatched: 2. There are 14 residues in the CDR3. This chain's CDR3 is CASSLGQGITEAFF. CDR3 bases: TGTGCCAGCAGCTTAGGACAGGGGATCACTGAAGCTTTCTTT. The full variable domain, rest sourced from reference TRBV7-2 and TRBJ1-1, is GAGVSQSPSNKVTEKGKDVELRCDPISGHTALYWYRQSLGQGLEFLIYFQGNSAPDKSGLPSDRFSAERTGGSVSTLTIQRTQQEDSAVYLCASSLGQGITEAFFGQGTRLTVV.

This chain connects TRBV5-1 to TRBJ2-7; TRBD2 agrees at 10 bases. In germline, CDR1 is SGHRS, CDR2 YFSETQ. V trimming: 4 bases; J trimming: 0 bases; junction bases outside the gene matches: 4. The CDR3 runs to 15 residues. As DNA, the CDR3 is TGCGCCAGCAGCACCGGGACTAGCGTCTCCTACGAGCAGTACTTC. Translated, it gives CASSTGTSVSYEQYF.

CDR3 coding DNA: TGTGCCAGCAGCCGCCTTCGGGACAGGGTTTTCGGCTACACCTTC. Its protein is CASSRLRDRVFGYTF. This rearrangement joins TRBV5-6 to TRBJ1-2; 9 nucleotides agree with TRBD1. Trimming cost V 4 bases and J 8 bases; bases outside gene matches: 12. The CDR3 extends over 15 amino acids. The germline V gene encodes CDR1 SGHDT and CDR2 YYEEEE.

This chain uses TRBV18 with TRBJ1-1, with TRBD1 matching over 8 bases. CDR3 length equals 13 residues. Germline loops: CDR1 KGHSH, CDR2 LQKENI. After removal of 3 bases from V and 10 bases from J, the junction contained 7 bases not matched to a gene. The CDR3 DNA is TGTGCCAGCTCACCCACGACAGGGGATAGAGCTTTCTTT. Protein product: CASSPTTGDRAFF.

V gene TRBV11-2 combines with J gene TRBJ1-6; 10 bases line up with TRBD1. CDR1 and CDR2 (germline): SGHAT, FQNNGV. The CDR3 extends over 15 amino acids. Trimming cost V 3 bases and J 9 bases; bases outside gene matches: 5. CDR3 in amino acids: CASSFDRGLFSPLHF. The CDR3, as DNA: TGTGCCAGCAGCTTCGACAGGGGGCTGTTTTCACCCCTCCACTTT.

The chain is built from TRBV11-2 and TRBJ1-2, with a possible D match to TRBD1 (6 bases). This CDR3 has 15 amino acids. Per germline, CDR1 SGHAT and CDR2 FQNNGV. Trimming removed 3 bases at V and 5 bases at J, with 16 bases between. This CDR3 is CASSFTGRTTYGYTF. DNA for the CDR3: TGTGCCAGCAGCTTTACAGGGCGGACGACTTATGGCTACACCTTC.

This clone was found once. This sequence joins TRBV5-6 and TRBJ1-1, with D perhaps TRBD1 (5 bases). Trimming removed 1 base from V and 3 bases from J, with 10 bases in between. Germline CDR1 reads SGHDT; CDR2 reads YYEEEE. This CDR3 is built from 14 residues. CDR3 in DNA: TGTGCCAGCAGCTTGCAGGGTCGGTACACTGAAGCTTTCTTT. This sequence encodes CASSLQGRYTEAFF.

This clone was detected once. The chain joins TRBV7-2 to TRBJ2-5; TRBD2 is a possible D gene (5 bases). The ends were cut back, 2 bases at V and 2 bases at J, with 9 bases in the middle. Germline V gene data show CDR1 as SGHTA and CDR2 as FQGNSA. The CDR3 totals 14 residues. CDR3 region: CASSLLGGQETQYF. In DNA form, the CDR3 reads TGTGCCAGCAGCTTACTGGGCGGGCAAGAGACCCAGTACTTC. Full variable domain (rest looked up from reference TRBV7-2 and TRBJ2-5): GAGVSQSPSNKVTEKGKDVELRCDPISGHTALYWYRQSLGQGLEFLIYFQGNSAPDKSGLPSDRFSAERTGGSVSTLTIQRTQQEDSAVYLCASSLLGGQETQYFGPGTRLLVL.

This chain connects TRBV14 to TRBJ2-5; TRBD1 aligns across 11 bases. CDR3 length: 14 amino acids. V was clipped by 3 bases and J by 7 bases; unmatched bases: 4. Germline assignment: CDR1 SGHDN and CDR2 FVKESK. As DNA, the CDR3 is TGTGCCAGCAGCCAGGGACAGGGGGTAGTGACCCAGTACTTC. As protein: CASSQGQGVVTQYF.